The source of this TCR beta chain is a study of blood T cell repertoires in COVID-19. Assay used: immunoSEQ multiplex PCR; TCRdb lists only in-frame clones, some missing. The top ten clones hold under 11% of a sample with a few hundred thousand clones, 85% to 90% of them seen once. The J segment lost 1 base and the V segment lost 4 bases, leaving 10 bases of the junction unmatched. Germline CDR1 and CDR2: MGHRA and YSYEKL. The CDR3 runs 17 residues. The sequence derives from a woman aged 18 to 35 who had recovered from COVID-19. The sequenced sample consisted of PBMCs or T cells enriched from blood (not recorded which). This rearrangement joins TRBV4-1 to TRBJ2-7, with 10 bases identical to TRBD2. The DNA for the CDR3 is TGCGCCAGCAGCCGCAATCCTAGCGGGGGCGAATCCTACGAGCAGTACTTC. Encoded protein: CASSRNPSGGESYEQYF.